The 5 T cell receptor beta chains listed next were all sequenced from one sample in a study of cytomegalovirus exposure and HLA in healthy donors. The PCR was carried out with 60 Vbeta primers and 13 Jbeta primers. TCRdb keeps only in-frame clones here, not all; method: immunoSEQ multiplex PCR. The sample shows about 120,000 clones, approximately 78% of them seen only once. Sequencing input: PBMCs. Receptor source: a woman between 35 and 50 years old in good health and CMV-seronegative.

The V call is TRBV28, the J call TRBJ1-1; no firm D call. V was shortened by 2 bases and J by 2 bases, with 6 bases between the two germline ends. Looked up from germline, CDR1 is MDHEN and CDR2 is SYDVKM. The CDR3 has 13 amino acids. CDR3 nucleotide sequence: TGTGCCAGCAGTTTACCCATTAACACTGAAGCTTTCTTT. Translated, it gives CASSLPINTEAFF.

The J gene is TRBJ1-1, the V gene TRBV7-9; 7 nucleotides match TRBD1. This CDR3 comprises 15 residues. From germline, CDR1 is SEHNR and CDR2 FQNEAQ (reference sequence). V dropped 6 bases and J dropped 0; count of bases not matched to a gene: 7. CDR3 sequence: CASRPSTGMNTEAFF. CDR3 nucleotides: TGTGCCAGCAGACCTTCGACAGGGATGAACACTGAAGCTTTCTTT.

The CDR3 sequence is CASRGHLNYGYTF. The CDR3 DNA reads TGTGCCAGCAGGGGACACCTTAACTATGGCTACACCTTC. The gene calls are TRBV9 and TRBJ1-2, with D perhaps matching TRBD1 (6 bases). This CDR3 region has 13 residues. V lost 5 bases and J 1 base, leaving 9 bases between the germline ends. From germline, CDR1 is SGDLS and CDR2 YYNGEE.

CDR3 residues: CASSQDYRQGAGEQYF. The CDR3 DNA follows: TGCGCCAGCAGCCAAGATTATCGGCAGGGGGCGGGCGAGCAGTACTTC. V and J are TRBV4-1 and TRBJ2-7; 8 bases line up with TRBD1. CDR1 and CDR2 (germline): MGHRA, YSYEKL. J was trimmed by 6 bases and V by 0 bases; bases with no gene match: 10. CDR3 size: 16 residues.

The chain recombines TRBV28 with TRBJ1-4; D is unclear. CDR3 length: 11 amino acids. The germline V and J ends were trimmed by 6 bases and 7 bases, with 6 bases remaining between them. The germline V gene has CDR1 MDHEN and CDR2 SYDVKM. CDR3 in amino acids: CASRASEKLFF. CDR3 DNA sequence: TGTGCCAGCAGAGCATCTGAAAAACTGTTTTTT.